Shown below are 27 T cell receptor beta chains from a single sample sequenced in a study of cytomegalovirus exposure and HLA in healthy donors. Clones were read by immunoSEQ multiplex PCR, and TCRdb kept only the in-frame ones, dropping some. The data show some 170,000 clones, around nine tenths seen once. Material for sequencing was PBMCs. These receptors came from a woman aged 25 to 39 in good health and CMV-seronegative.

CDR3 residues: CASSVSFGGGNTGELFF. The CDR3 DNA is TGTGCCAGCAGCGTTTCTTTTGGCGGGGGGAACACCGGGGAGCTGTTTTTT. The chain is built from TRBV9 and TRBJ2-2, with 7 bases matching TRBD2. The junction had 8 bases not matched to a gene; V was cut back by 2 bases and J by 1 base. Germline assignment: CDR1 SGDLS and CDR2 YYNGEE. The CDR3 spans 17 residues.

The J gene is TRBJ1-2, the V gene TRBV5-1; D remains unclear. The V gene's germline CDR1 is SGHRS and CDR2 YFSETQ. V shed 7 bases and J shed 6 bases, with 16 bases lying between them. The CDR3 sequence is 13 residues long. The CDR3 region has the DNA TGCGCCAGCTCCGGAGGGAACGGAGATGGCTACACCTTC. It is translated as CASSGGNGDGYTF.

The DNA for the CDR3 is TGCAGTGCTATCCGGAATGAGCAGTTCTTC. This translates into CSAIRNEQFF. The V gene is TRBV20-1, the J gene TRBJ2-1; no clear D. V gave up 4 bases and J gave up 7 bases, with 5 bases separating them. The CDR3 loop spans 10 amino acids. Germline V gene lookup returns CDR1 DFQATT and CDR2 SNEGSKA (reference sequence).

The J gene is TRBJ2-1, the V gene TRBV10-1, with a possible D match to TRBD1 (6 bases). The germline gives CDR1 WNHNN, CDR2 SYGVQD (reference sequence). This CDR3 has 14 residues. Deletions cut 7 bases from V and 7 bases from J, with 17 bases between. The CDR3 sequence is CASNPGHVSNEQFF. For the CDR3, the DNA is TGCGCCAGCAACCCGGGACATGTTTCGAATGAGCAGTTCTTC.

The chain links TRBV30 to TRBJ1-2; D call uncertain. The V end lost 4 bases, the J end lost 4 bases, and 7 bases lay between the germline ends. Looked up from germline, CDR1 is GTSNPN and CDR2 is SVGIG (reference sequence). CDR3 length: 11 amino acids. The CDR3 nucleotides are TGTGCCTGGACACGGGGCTATGGCTACACCTTC. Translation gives CAWTRGYGYTF.

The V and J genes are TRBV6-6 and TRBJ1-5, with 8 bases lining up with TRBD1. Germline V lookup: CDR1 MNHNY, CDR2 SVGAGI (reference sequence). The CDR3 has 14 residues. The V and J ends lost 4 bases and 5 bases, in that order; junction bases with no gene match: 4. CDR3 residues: CASSSGGRDQPQHF. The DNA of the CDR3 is TGTGCCAGCAGTTCAGGGGGCAGGGATCAGCCCCAGCATTTT.

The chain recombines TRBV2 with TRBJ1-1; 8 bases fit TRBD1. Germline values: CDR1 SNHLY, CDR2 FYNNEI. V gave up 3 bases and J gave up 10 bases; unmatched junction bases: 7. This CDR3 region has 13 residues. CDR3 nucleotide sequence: TGTGCCAGCAGTGAGGACAGGGCTATGAGAGCTTTCTTT. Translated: CASSEDRAMRAFF.

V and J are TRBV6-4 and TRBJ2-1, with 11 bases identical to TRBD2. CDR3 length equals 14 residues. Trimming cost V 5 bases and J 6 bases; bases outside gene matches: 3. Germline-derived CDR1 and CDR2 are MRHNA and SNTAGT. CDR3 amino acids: CASSPGTSGNEQFF. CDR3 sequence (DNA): TGTGCCAGCAGTCCCGGGACTAGCGGCAATGAGCAGTTCTTC.

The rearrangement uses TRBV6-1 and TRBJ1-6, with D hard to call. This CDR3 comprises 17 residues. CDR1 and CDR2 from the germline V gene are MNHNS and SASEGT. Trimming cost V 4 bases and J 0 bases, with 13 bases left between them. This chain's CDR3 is CASSADTPSSYNSPLHF. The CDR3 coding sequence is TGTGCCAGCAGTGCCGACACCCCGAGCTCCTATAATTCACCCCTCCACTTT.

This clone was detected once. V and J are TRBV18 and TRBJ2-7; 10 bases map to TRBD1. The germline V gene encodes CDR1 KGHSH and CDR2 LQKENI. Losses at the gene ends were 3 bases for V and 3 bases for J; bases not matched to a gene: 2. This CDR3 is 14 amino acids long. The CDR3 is CASSPGQGVYEQYF. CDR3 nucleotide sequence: TGTGCCAGCTCACCCGGACAGGGGGTCTACGAGCAGTACTTC.

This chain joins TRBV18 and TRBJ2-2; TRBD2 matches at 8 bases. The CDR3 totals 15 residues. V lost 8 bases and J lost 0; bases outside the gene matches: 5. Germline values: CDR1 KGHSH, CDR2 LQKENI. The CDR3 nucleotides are TGTGCCAGCCGGAGCGGGGGCGCGAACACCGGGGAGCTGTTTTTT. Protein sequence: CASRSGGANTGELFF.

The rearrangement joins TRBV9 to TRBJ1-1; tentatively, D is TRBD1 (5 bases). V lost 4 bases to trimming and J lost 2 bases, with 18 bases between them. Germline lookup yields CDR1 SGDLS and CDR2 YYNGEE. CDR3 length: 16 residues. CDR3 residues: CASSPMGGYSNTEAFF. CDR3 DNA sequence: TGTGCCAGCAGCCCAATGGGGGGATACAGCAACACTGAAGCTTTCTTT.

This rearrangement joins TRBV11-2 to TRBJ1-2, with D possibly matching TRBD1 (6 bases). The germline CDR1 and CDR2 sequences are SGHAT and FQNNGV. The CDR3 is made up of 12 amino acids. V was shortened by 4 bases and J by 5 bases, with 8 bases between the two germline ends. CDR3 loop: CASSSTGYGYTF. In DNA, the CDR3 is TGTGCCAGCAGCTCGACAGGATATGGCTACACCTTC. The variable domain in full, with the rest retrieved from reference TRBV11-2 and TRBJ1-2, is EAGVAQSPRYKIIEKRQSVAFWCNPISGHATLYWYQQILGQGPKLLIQFQNNGVVDDSQLPKDRFSAERLKGVDSTLKIQPAKLEDSAVYLCASSSTGYGYTFGSGTRLTVV.

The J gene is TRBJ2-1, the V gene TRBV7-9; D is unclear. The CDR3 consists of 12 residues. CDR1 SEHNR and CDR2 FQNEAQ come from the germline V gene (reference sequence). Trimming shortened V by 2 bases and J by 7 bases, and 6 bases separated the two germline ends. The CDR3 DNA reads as TGTGCCAGCAGCTTACAGCGAAATGAGCAGTTCTTC. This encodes CASSLQRNEQFF.

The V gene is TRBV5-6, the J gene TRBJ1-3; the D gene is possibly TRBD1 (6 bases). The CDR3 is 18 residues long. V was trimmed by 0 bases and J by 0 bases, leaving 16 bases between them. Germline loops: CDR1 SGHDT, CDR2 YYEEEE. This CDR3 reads CASSLALQGIYSGNTIYF. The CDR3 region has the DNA TGTGCCAGCAGCTTGGCCCTGCAGGGGATCTACTCTGGAAACACCATATATTTT. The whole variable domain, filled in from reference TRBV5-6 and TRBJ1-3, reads DAGVTQSPTHLIKTRGQQVTLRCSPKSGHDTVSWYQQALGQGPQFIFQYYEEEERQRGNFPDRFSGHQFPNYSSELNVNALLLGDSALYLCASSLALQGIYSGNTIYFGEGSWLTVV.

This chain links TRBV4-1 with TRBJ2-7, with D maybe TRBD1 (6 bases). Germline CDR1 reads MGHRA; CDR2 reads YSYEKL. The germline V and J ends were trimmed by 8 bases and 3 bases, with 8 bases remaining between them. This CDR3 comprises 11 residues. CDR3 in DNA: TGCGCCAGCGTACAGGGCTACGAGCAGTACTTC. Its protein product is CASVQGYEQYF.

The CDR3 is CASSVERTYEQYF. For the CDR3, the DNA is TGTGCCAGCAGTGTGGAGAGGACCTACGAGCAGTACTTC. The genes are TRBV11-2 and TRBJ2-7; D gene ambiguous. The CDR3 sequence is 13 residues long. Trimming removed 6 bases at V and 2 bases at J, with 11 bases between. Germline V gene data show CDR1 as SGHAT and CDR2 as FQNNGV.

CDR3 sequence reads: CASSLGGAVTYNSPLHF. CDR3 nucleotide sequence: TGTGCCAGCAGCTTAGGGGGGGCGGTTACCTATAATTCACCCCTCCACTTT. The chain combines TRBV5-6 with TRBJ1-6; a possible D gene is TRBD1 (6 bases). This CDR3 comprises 17 residues. V was pared by 2 bases and J by 2 bases, with 14 bases between. The V gene's germline CDR1 is SGHDT and CDR2 YYEEEE.

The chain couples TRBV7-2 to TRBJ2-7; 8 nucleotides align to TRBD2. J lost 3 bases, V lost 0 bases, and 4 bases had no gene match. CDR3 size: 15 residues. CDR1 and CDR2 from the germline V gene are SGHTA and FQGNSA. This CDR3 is CASSLAHGGGYEQYF. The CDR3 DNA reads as TGTGCCAGCAGCTTAGCCCACGGGGGGGGCTACGAGCAGTACTTC.

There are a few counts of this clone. CDR3 loop: CASSRDRVGNSPLHF. CDR3 nucleotide sequence: TGTGCCAGCAGCAGAGACAGGGTCGGTAATTCACCCCTCCACTTT. V gene TRBV7-2 combines with J gene TRBJ1-6; the match to TRBD1 covers 7 bases. This CDR3 contains 15 residues. The germline V gene has CDR1 SGHTA and CDR2 FQGNSA. Trimming took 5 bases from V and 6 from J; bases not matched to a gene: 7.

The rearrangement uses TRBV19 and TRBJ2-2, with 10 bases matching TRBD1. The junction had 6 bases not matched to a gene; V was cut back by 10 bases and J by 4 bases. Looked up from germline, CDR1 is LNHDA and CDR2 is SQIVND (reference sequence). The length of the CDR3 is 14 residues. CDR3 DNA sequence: TGTGCCACCAGACAGGGGGCGTCCACCGGGGAGCTGTTTTTT. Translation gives CATRQGASTGELFF.

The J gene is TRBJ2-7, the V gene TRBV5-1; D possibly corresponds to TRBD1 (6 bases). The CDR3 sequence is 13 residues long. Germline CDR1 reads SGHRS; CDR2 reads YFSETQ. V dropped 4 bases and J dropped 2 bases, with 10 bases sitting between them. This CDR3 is CASSVGHPYEQYF. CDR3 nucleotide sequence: TGCGCCAGCAGCGTGGGACACCCCTACGAGCAGTACTTC. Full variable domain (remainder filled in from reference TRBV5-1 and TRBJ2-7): KAGVTQTPRYLIKTRGQQVTLSCSPISGHRSVSWYQQTPGQGLQFLFEYFSETQRNKGNFPGRFSGRQFSNSRSEMNVSTLELGDSALYLCASSVGHPYEQYFGPGTRLTVT.

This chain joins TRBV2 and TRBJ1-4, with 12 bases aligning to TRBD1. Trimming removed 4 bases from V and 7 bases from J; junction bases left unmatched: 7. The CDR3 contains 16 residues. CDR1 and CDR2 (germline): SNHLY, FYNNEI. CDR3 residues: CASSAGTGGPVEKLFF. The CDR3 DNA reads TGTGCCAGCAGTGCCGGGACAGGGGGCCCAGTTGAAAAACTGTTTTTT.

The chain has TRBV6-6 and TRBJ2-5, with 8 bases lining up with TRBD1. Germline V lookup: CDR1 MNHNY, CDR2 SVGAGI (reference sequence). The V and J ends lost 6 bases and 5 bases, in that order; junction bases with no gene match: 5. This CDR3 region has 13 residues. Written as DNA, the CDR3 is TGTGCCAGCAGGGGACAGGAGCACGAGACCCAGTACTTC. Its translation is CASRGQEHETQYF.

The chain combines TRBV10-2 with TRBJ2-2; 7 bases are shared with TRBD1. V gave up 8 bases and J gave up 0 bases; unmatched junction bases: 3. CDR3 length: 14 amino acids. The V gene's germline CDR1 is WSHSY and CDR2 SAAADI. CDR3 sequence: CASVGQPNTGELFF. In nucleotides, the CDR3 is TGCGCCAGCGTGGGACAGCCGAACACCGGGGAGCTGTTTTTT.

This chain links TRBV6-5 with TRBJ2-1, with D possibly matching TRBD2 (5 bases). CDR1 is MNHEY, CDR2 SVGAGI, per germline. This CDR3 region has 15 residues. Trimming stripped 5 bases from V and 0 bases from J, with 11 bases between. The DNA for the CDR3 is TGTGCCAGCAGTACCAGCGGCAGCTCCTACAATGAGCAGTTCTTC. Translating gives CASSTSGSSYNEQFF.

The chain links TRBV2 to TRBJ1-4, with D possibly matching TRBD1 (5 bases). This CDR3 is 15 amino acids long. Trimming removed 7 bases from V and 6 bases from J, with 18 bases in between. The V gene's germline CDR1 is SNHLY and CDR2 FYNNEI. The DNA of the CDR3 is TGTGCCAGCAACCGCGGACGTCAGGGTGATGAAAAACTGTTTTTT. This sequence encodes CASNRGRQGDEKLFF.